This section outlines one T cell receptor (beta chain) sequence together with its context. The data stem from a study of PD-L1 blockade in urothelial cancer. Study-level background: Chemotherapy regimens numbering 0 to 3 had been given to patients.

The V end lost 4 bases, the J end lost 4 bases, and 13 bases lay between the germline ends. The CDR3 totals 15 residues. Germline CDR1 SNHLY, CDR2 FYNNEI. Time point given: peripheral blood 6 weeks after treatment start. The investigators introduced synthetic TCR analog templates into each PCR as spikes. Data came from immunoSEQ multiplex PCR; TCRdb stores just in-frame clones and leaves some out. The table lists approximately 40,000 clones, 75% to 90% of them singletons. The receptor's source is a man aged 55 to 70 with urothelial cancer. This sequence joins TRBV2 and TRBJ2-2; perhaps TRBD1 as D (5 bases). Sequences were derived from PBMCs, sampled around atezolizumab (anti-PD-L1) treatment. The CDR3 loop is CASSVGVQGTGELFF. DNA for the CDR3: TGTGCCAGCAGTGTTGGGGTCCAGGGCACCGGGGAGCTGTTTTTT. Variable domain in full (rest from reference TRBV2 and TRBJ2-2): EPEVTQTPSHQVTQMGQEVILRCVPISNHLYFYWYRQILGQKVEFLVSFYNNEISEKSEIFDDQFSVERPDGSNFTLKIRSTKLEDSAMYFCASSVGVQGTGELFFGEGSRLTVL.